This TCR beta chain comes out of a study of OX40 agonist ivuxolimab in advanced cancers. For the study at large: Checkpoint inhibitors had been given previously to 40% of patients.

The repertoire was sequenced with immunoSEQ multiplex PCR; TCRdb's copy has only in-frame clones and lacks some. The table shows some 14,000 clones, with roughly 87% occurring only once. Study-level points and caveats: The average count of expanded clones was higher among CD8+ T cells than among CD4+.

As to this clone: Its antigen is unknown.

This CDR3 has 16 residues. In germline, CDR1 is MNHNS, CDR2 SASEGT. The V end lost 1 base, the J end lost 0 bases, and 9 bases lay between the germline ends. Blood sampling took place at baseline, cycle 4 day 1, and cycle 7 day 1. Sample: CD4+ or CD8+ T cells sorted from blood, taken in a trial of the OX40 agonist ivuxolimab. The gene calls are TRBV6-1 and TRBJ2-2; unclear D gene. The TCR was taken from an adult with an advanced solid tumor such as melanoma, head and neck, liver or kidney cancer. CDR3 in DNA: TGTGCCAGCAGTGAAGGTGTGGGAACGAACACCGGGGAGCTGTTTTTT. Translation gives CASSEGVGTNTGELFF.